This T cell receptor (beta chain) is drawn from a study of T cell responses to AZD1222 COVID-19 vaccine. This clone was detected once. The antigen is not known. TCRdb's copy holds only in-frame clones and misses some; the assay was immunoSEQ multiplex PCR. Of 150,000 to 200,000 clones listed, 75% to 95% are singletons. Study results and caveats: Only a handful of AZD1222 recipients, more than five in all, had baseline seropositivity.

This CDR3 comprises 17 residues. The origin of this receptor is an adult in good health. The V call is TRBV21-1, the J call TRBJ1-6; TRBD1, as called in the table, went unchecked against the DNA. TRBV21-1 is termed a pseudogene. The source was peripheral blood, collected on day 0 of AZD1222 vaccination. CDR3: CASGGGVSRSLDSPLHF. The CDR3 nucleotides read TGTGCCAGCGGAGGGGGCGTTTCCCGTTCGTTGGATTCACCCCTCCACTTT.